These 14 T cell receptor beta chains were sequenced from one sample in a study of tumor and adjacent non-tumor tissue in lung cancer. No cell sorting was done before RNA was extracted from the tissue. Three rounds of nested PCR, following a modified ARM-PCR protocol, produced the TCRbeta library. TCRdb re-called the multiplex PCR reads with MiXCR, one entry per CDR3 protein. This sample has around 140,000 distinct CDR3 sequences, with 66% found just once. The sequencing input was lung tumor tissue. The receptors stem from a man aged 60 to 69 with small cell lung cancer.

V gene TRBV6-2 or TRBV6-3 combines with J gene TRBJ1-5; 7 positions agree with TRBD1. Germline CDR1 is MNHEY and CDR2 is SVGEGT. There are 14 residues in the CDR3. J gave up 10 bases and V 11 bases, and 17 bases lay outside the gene matches. The CDR3 region has the DNA TGTGCCTGCGGGACAGAATATAGCAATCTACCCCAGCATTTT. Residues: CACGTEYSNLPQHF.

This clonotype was detected ten times or more. CDR3 sequence: CASSLTGGTSGRNEQFF. The CDR3 coding sequence is TGTGCCAGCAGCCTCACCGGCGGGACTAGCGGGAGAAATGAGCAGTTCTTC. This chain uses TRBV6-5 with TRBJ2-1; TRBD2 matches 14 bases. Losses at the gene ends were 6 bases for V and 7 bases for J; bases not matched to a gene: 11. This CDR3 has 17 amino acids. Germline CDR1 is MNHEY and CDR2 is SVGAGI.

V is TRBV20-1 and J is TRBJ2-1; 9 nucleotides match TRBD1. The CDR3 runs 14 residues. The trim removed 7 bases at V and 16 bases at J, leaving 20 bases unmatched. Per the germline V gene, CDR1 is DFQATT and CDR2 is SNEGSKA (reference sequence). The CDR3 sequence is CSVPVPGTGYERFF. For the CDR3, the DNA is TGCAGTGTTCCCGTACCCGGGACAGGGTATGAGCGATTCTTC.

The chain has TRBV6-5 and TRBJ2-1; D may match TRBD1 or TRBD2 (6 bases each). V was cut by 4 bases and J by 4 bases, with 14 bases left in between. Germline CDR1 reads MNHEY; CDR2 reads SVGAGI. The CDR3 consists of 15 residues. CDR3 coding DNA: TGTGCCAGCAGTTCTTGGGGGGCGTGGTACAATGAGCAGTTCTTC. It yields the protein CASSSWGAWYNEQFF.

The chain is built from TRBV5-5 and TRBJ2-7; 7 bases fit TRBD1. With V trimmed by 6 bases and J by 4 bases, 4 bases remained unmatched. Germline-derived CDR1 and CDR2 are SGHKS and YYEKEE (reference sequence). The CDR3 length is 12 residues. CDR3 residues: CASIRQGYEQYF. CDR3 nucleotide sequence: TGTGCCAGCATCCGACAGGGTTACGAGCAGTACTTC.

Regarding this clonotype: A read error may account for a junction end that differs from germline. This rearrangement joins TRBV20-1 to TRBJ1-5; the D is unclear. This CDR3 region has 13 residues. CDR1 and CDR2 from the germline V gene are DFQATT and SNEGSKA (reference sequence). CDR3 sequence reads: CCAPSGSNQPQHF. The CDR3 coding sequence is TGCTGTGCCCCATCGGGATCGAATCAGCCCCAGCATTTT.

As for this clonotype: A much larger clone is a single base away; this may be a read error. V gene TRBV30 combines with J gene TRBJ2-1; TRBD2 aligns across 7 bases. Germline lookup yields CDR1 GTSNPN and CDR2 SVGIG (reference sequence). The CDR3 contains 14 residues. DNA for the CDR3: TGTGCCTGGCGTGTGGGCGGGGGACGCAATGAGCAGTTCTTC. Its protein product is CAWRVGGGRNEQFF. Full variable domain (outside the CDR3, taken from reference TRBV30 and TRBJ2-1): SQTIHQWPATLVQPVGSPLSLECTVEGTSNPNLYWYRQAAGRGLQLLFYSVGIGQISSEVPQNLSASRPQDRQFILSSKKLLLSDSGFYLCAWRVGGGRNEQFFGPGTRLTVL.

This chain links TRBV12-3 or TRBV12-4 with TRBJ2-3; TRBD2 matches at 11 bases. J lost 7 bases, V lost 4 bases, and 7 bases had no gene match. This CDR3 contains 15 residues. CDR3 in amino acids: CASSSTSGSVNTQYF. In DNA form, the CDR3 reads TGTGCCAGCAGTTCAACTAGCGGGAGCGTAAATACGCAGTATTTT.

The rearrangement uses TRBV2 and TRBJ2-5, with TRBD1 matching 10 bases. Germline-derived CDR1 and CDR2 are SNHLY and FYNNEI. This CDR3 is built from 17 residues. V trimming: 4 bases; J trimming: 1 base; junction bases outside the gene matches: 9. The CDR3 DNA reads TGTGCCAGCAGTGGGCTTATTGGGACAGGGGTCCAAGAGACCCAGTACTTC. Encoded protein: CASSGLIGTGVQETQYF.

This clonotype was observed many times. The genes are TRBV6-2 or TRBV6-3 and TRBJ1-1, with D possibly being TRBD1 (5 bases). Germline V gene data show CDR1 as MNHEY and CDR2 as SVGEGT. CDR3 length: 15 amino acids. V dropped 6 bases and J dropped 3 bases, with 17 bases sitting between them. CDR3 sequence (DNA): TGTGCCAGCAGCCTCACAGGTGAGGCGTACACTGAAGCTTTCTTT. This encodes CASSLTGEAYTEAFF.

Turning to this clonotype: At one end the junction does not follow the germline gene, possibly because of a read error. The chain recombines TRBV9 with TRBJ2-7; 9 positions match TRBD2. The germline V gene has CDR1 SGDLS and CDR2 YYNGEE. CDR3 length: 13 amino acids. The CDR3 loop is CASSFGLASEQYF. CDR3 DNA sequence: TGTGCCAGCAGCTTCGGACTAGCGTCCGAGCAGTATTTC.

With respect to this clonotype: An end of the junction differs from the germline gene, which may be a read error. The chain carries TRBV5-4 and TRBJ2-2; 8 bases map to TRBD1. This CDR3 is 17 amino acids long. Looked up from germline, CDR1 is SGHNT and CDR2 is YYREEE (reference sequence). As DNA, the CDR3 is TGTACCAGCAGCTTGCAACCGGGACAGGATAGCACCGGGGAGCTGTTTTTT. It encodes CTSSLQPGQDSTGELFF.

In regard to this clonotype: One end of the junction fails to match germline, which may point to a read error. The CDR3 DNA reads as TGCAGTACTAGAACTCCCAAAGCTGGACTAGCGGGAGGGCCGGAGACCCAGTACTTC. This gives the protein CSTRTPKAGLAGGPETQYF. This chain connects TRBV20-1 to TRBJ2-5, with 15 bases that match TRBD2. CDR1 DFQATT and CDR2 SNEGSKA come from the germline V gene (reference sequence). The CDR3 is 19 amino acids.

About this clonotype: The junction departs from germline at one end; a sequencing error may be responsible. J is TRBJ2-2 and V is TRBV11-2; perhaps TRBD1 as D (6 bases). This CDR3 contains 15 residues. From germline, CDR1 is SGHAT and CDR2 FQNNGV. In DNA, the CDR3 is TGTGCCAGCAGCTTAGGGACAGAGGACACGGGGGAGCTGTTTTTT. It translates to CASSLGTEDTGELFF.